This T cell receptor beta chain was captured by sequencing in a study of T cells after yellow fever vaccination. This clonotype has at least ten counts. Per the germline V gene, CDR1 is MNHEY and CDR2 is SVGAGI. The V and J ends lost 6 bases and 1 base respectively, with 9 bases between them. The CDR3 runs 13 residues. From the 5' RACE reads, TCRdb called clonotypes with MiXCR, one entry per CDR3 protein. The sample lists 250,000 or so distinct CDR3 sequences; around 6.7% were seen once. This clonotype originated in a man between 25 and 39 years old who received the YFV17D yellow fever vaccine. This sample comprised CD4+ T cells sorted from PBMCs, obtained on the day of the yellow fever booster vaccination. This chain uses TRBV6-5 with TRBJ1-1; D remains unclear. CDR3 nucleotide sequence: TGTGCCAGCAGCTTACAGCGGAACACTGAAGCTTTCTTT. Its protein is CASSLQRNTEAFF.